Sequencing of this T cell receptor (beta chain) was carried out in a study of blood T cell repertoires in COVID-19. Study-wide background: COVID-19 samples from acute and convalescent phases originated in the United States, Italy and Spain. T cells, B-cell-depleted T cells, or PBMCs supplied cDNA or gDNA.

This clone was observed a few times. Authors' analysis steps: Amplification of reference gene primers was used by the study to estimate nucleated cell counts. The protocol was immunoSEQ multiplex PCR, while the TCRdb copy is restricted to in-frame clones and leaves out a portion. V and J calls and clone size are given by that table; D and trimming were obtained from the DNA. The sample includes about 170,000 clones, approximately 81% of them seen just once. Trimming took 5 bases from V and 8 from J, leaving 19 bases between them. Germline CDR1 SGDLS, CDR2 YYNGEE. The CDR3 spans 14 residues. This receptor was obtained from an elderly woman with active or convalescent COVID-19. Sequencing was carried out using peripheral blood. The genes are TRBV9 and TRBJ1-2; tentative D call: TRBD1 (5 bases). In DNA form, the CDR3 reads TGTGCCAGCAGACGGGACCGGGGCGCGGGGGGCTACACCTTC. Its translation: CASRRDRGAGGYTF.